This T cell receptor (beta chain) was retrieved from a study of CD8 T cells in ankylosing spondylitis. Overall study results and limits: What seemed typical of ankylosing spondylitis blood was a TCR beta motif built from 7 or 8 highly homologous variants. Clones linked to the disease showed a CD8+ phenotype. They occurred at relatively low frequencies in peripheral blood. Reportedly, disease-linked clones are significantly enriched in ankylosing spondylitis patients' matched synovial fluid.

Library preparation for TCR beta used quantitative 5'-RACE with molecular barcodes. TCRdb re-analysed the 5' RACE reads in MiXCR, keeping a single row per CDR3 protein. The data hold around 150,000 distinct CDR3 sequences, with about 6.7% observed a single time. This clonotype has a count of ten or more. Antigen unknown. The germline V and J ends were trimmed by 3 bases and 6 bases, with 12 bases remaining between them. The CDR3 sequence is 13 residues long. In germline, CDR1 is DFQATT, CDR2 SNEGSKA (reference sequence). This chain connects TRBV20-1 to TRBJ2-1; D perhaps matches TRBD2 (5 bases). Sequencing was carried out using blood, either unsorted or a sorted T cell fraction (not recorded which). The receptor was isolated from a female donor with ankylosing spondylitis or in good health (not recorded which). CDR3 DNA sequence: TGCAGTGCTAGTACCCTAGCTCCCAATGAGCAGTTCTTC. This gives the protein CSASTLAPNEQFF.